The present T cell receptor (beta chain) was sequenced within a study of blood T cell repertoires in COVID-19 (TCRdb year 2020). Context from the whole study: Samples from collaborators originated in the United States, Italy and Spain and spanned both the acute and convalescent phases of COVID-19. The sample metadata nearly always contained a de-identified subject ID, COVID-19 status, age in years and sex. The material from the prospective study consisted of cDNA or gDNA derived from T cells, B-cell-depleted T cells, or PBMCs. The dataset comprised deeply sampled blood TCRbeta repertoires from subjects exposed to, actively infected with, or recovered from COVID-19. Where available, HLA class I and class II types were obtained from metadata supplied by the sample provider rather than from assay-based typing. Samples came from the ongoing ImmuneRACE study (first 160 participants) plus 1,254 subjects from 6 global collaborators. The repertoires were released in a freely available public database meant as a resource for research on the immune response to SARS-CoV-2.

CDR1 KGHDR and CDR2 SFDVKD were looked up in the germline V gene. From the cysteine through the phenylalanine, the CDR3 covers 18 amino acids. This entry keeps only the CDR3 DNA: 54 bases, framed from base 1. Trimming at the junction amounts to 5 bases on V and 5 bases on J, and the germline ends lie 24 bases apart. TCRbeta CDR3 regions were amplified from genomic DNA using the immunoSEQ Assay, a bias-controlled multiplex PCR. For the original study's pipeline: The number of nucleated cells in each sample was estimated by amplification of reference gene primers within the assay. Sequence reads were collapsed and filtered to measure the absolute abundance of every unique TCRbeta CDR3 rearrangement. For each sample, productive Simpson clonality was calculated as the square root of Simpson's diversity index over productive rearrangements. TCRdb limited this immuneACCESS table to in-frame rearrangements with V and J called. A share of clones is missing; checked studies link under half to unresolved V genes, and the rest is unexplained. That table gives V, J and clone size, and the DNA gave D and trimming. For this sample there are under 200,000 clones; roughly 90% appear just once. Around 2.1% of the sample lies in the top ten.

Collaborating institutions collected whole blood in K2EDTA tubes following their own protocols. Collaborator samples were shipped for TCRbeta analysis as frozen whole blood, isolated PBMCs, or DNA extracted from either sample type. Details on this clone: Its antigen remains undetermined. Per-nucleotide qualities are absent, and no much larger clonotype sits a single base away.

General study outcomes and caveats: How much clinical and demographic metadata was included differed by source and by participant, and the metadata was provided uncurated.

Sequencing used peripheral blood. The source is a man between 18 and 29 years old with acute or convalescent COVID-19. Rearrangement joined TRBV24-1 to TRBJ1-5; a tentative D call is TRBD1 (6 bases match). The DNA reads as follows: TGTGCCACCAGTGCGGGACCAACAGGGAAAGGGATCCATCAGCCCCAGCATTTT. Translated, it reads CATSAGPTGKGIHQPQHF.